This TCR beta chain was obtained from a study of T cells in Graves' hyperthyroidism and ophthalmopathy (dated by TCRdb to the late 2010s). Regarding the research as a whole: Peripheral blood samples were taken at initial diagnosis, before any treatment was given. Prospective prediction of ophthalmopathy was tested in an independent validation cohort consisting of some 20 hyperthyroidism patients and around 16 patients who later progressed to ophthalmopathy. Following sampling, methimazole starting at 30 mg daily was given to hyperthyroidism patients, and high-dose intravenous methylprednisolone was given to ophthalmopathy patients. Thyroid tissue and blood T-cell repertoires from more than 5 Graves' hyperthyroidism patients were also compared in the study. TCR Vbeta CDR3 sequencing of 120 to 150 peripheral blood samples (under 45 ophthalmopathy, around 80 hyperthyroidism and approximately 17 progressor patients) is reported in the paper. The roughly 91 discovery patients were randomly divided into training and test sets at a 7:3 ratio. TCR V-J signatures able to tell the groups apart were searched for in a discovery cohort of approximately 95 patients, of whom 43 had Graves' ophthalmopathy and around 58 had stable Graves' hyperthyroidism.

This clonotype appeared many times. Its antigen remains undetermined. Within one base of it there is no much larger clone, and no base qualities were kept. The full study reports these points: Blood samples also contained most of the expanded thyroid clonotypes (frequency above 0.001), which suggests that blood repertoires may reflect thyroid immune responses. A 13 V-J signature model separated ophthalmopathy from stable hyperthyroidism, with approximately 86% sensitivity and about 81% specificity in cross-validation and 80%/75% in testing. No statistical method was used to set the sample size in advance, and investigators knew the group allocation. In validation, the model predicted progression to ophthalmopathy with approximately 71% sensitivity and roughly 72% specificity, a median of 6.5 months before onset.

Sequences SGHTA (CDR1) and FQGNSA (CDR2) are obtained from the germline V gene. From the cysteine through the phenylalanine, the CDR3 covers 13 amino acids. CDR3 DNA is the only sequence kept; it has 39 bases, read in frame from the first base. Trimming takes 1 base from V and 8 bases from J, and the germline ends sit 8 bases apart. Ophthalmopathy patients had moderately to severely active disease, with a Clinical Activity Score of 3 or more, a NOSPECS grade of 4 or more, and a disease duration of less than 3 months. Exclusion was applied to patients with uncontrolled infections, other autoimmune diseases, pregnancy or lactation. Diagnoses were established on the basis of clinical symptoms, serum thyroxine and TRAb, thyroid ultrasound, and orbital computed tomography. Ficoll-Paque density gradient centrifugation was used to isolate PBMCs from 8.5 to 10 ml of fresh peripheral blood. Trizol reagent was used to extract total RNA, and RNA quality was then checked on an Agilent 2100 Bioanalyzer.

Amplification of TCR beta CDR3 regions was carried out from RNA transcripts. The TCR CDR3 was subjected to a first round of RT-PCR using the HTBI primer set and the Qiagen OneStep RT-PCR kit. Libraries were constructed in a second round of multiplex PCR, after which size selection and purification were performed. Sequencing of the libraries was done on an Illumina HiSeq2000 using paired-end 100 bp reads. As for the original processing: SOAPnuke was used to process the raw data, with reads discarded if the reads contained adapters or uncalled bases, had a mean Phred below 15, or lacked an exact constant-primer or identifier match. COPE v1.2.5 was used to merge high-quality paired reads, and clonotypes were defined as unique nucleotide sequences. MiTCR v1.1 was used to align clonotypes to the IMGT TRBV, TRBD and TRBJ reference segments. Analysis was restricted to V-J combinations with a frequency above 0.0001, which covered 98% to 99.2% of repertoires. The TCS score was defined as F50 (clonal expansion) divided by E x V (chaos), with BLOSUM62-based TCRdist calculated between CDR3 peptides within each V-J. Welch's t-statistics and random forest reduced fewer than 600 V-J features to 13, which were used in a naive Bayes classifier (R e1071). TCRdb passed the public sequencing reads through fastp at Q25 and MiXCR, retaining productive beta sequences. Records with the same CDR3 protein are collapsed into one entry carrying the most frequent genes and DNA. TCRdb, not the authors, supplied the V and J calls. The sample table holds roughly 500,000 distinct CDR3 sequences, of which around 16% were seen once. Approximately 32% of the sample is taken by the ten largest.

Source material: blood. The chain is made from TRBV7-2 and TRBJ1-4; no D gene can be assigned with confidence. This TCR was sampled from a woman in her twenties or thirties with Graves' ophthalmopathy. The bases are TGTGCCAGCAGCTTAGGGGTTCACGAAAAACTGTTTTTT. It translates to CASSLGVHEKLFF. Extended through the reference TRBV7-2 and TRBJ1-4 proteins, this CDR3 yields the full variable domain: GAGVSQSPSNKVTEKGKDVELRCDPISGHTALYWYRQSLGQGLEFLIYFQGNSAPDKSGLPSDRFSAERTGGSVSTLTIQRTQQEDSAVYLCASSLGVHEKLFFGSGTQLSVL.